This TCR beta chain derives from a study of blood T cells in healthy people across ages. It was with a sample-barcoded 5' primer and a J-beta primer mix that a second PCR of roughly 6 to 11 cycles was run. MiXCR, run by TCRdb on the 5' RACE reads, gives a single entry per CDR3 protein. The sample includes approximately 1.5 million distinct CDR3 sequences, roughly 43% of them seen just once. With respect to this clonotype: Its antigen remains unknown.

Findings and caveats of the study: In these data, TCR beta diversity tracked strongly with naive T cell percentage. Age brought a roughly linear fall in TCR beta diversity measured per million T cells.

This CDR3 spans 16 amino acids. V lost 6 bases and J lost 0, with 17 bases in between. The V gene's germline CDR1 is SGHAT and CDR2 FQNNGV. The clonotype originates from a woman between 18 and 30 years old in good health. Specimen: blood. The V call is TRBV11-2, the J call TRBJ1-1; a possible D gene is TRBD1 (6 bases). CDR3 protein: CASRTATGPMNTEAFF. CDR3 nucleotide sequence: TGTGCCAGCAGGACGGCGACAGGCCCAATGAACACTGAAGCTTTCTTT.